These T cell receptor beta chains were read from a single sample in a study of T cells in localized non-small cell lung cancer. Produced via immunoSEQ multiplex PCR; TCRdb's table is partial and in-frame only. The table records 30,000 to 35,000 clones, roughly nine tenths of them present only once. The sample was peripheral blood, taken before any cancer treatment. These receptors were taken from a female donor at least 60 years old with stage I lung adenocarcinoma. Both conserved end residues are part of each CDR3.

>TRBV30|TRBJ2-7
CAWTHVGGEQYF
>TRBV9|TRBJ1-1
CASSAPGHKAFF
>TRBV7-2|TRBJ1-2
CASSFDRGGGYTF
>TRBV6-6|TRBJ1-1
CASSNTGLNTEAFF
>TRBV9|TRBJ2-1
CASSVQGGARNEQFF
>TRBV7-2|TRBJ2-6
CASSDTRQGWANVLTF
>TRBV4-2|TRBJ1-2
CASSQEVGSYTF
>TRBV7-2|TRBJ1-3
CASSPDSTGNTIYF
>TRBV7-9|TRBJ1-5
CASSQAGAHQPQHF
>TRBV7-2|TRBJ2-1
CASSSTSGRSGNEQFF
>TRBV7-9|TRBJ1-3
CASSPDIGNTIYF
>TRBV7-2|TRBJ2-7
CASSLQWSGSYEQYF
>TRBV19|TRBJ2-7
CASSPRTGGYEQYF
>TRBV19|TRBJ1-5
CASSINYGADNQPQHF
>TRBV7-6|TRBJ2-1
CASTRDLGNEQFF
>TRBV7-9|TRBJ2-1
CASSVWLAGDNEQFF
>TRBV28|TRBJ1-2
CASSLGVGYGYTF
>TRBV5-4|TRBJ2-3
CASSWAGRTDTQYF
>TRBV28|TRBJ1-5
CASSLPFGAGQPQHF
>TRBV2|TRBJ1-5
CASSQGAIRDQPQHF
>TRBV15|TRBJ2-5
CATSRDWQGAETQYF
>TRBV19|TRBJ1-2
CASSSGPNNYGYTF
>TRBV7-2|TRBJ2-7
CASSPNYEQYF
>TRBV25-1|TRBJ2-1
CASSPAGGPHNEQFF
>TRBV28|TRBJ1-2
CASSPGTGVFGYTF
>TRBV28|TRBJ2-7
CASSLGGSPEQYF
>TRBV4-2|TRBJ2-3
CASSQVESGTDTQYF
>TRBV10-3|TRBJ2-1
CAISVGTSGNNEQFF
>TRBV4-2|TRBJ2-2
CASSPVKGELFF
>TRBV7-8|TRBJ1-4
CASSRQGMVPNEKLFF
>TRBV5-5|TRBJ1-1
CASSLSQVNTEAFF
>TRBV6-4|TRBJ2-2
CASSRGPNTGELFF
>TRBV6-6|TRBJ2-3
CASSYTTDTQYF